The T cell receptor (beta chain) under discussion was sequenced for a study of tumor and adjacent non-tumor tissue in lung cancer. On the study more broadly: The cohort had 12 to 13 adenocarcinoma, 2 squamous cell and 1 small cell patients. Stage I to III disease affected about nine men and 5 women aged about 30 to 85.

TCRbeta libraries were built with three rounds of nested PCR, modified from ARM-PCR. A single record per CDR3 protein comes from TCRdb applying MiXCR to the multiplex PCR reads. The sample shows around 99,000 distinct CDR3 sequences, about 64% of them seen only once. Study-wide findings and caveats: Significantly higher TCR diversity was found in tumor than normal lung. Normal lung showed higher cumulative top 100 clone frequency than tumor.

To note about this clonotype: Its matching antigen is unknown. At one end, the junction sequence differs from germline, possibly due to a read error.

This sample's RNA came from whole unsorted tissue. The normal lung tissue was taken more than 3 cm from the tumor edge. The sample was distant non-tumor lung tissue. The receptor's source is a man aged 60-69 years with non-small cell lung cancer.

CDR3 in amino acids: CASTRDFTDTQYF. CDR3 bases: TGTGCCAGCACTAGGGACTTCACAGACACGCAGTATTTT. This chain links TRBV6-1 with TRBJ2-3, with TRBD2 as a possible D gene (6 bases). This CDR3 has 13 amino acids. CDR1 is MNHNS, CDR2 SASEGT, per germline.